This T cell receptor (beta chain) was retrieved from a study of shared clonotypes between healthy human individuals. The study, taken as a whole, reports: Of the naive CD4 clonotypes, roughly 5.5% were shared across a handful of donors. Sorted-subset sequencing was shown by rarefaction to be incomplete despite large depth. With few donors, the genetic and exposure-history diversity represented was limited.

CDR3 length: 15 residues. Looked up from germline, CDR1 is MDHEN and CDR2 is SYDVKM. V was shortened by 6 bases and J by 0 bases, with 11 bases between the two germline ends. In the authors' methods: Filtering differed, since immunoSEQ gave only junction sequences and no quality scores. Sequencing used immunoSEQ multiplex PCR; TCRdb keeps in-frame clones, though not all of them. V, J and clone size are taken as reported in that table, and D and trimming were inferred from the DNA itself. The sample shows some 300,000 clones, more than 60% of them seen only once. Turning to this clone: Its cognate antigen is unknown.

The TCR sequence derives from a man younger than 45 in good health. The V and J genes are TRBV28 and TRBJ2-2; maybe TRBD1 (6 bases). Source material: memory CD4+ T cells sorted from blood. Specified subset: CD45RA-negative fraction. The CDR3: CASSTGQTNTGELFF. CDR3 bases: TGTGCCAGCAGCACGGGACAAACGAACACCGGGGAGCTGTTTTTT.